The 8 T cell receptor beta chains reported below all come from one sample, sequenced in a study of regulatory T cells in long-lasting Graves disease. The time point denotes: persistent/refractory GD, antithyroid drugs over 5 years with positive TRAb. RNA isolated from PBMCs was used to make the TCR library. Researchers made TCR beta libraries by using iRepertoire HTBI primers and running Arm-PCR on CDR3 regions. TCRdb fed the multiplex PCR reads into MiXCR, producing one record per CDR3 protein. Of about 470,000 distinct CDR3 sequences in the sample, about a fifth were seen once. This specimen was peripheral blood mononuclear cells (PBMCs), taken when the disease was refractory, from a patient treated with antithyroid drugs. The receptors stem from a female donor with Graves disease.

In this sample, this clonotype turned up a few times. The chain uses TRBV12-3 or TRBV12-4 and TRBJ2-2; D is undetermined. The germline V and J ends were trimmed by 2 bases and 2 bases, with 9 bases remaining between them. This CDR3 is built from 15 residues. The CDR3: CASSLSEINTGELFF. The DNA of the CDR3 is TGTGCCAGCAGTTTAAGCGAGATTAACACCGGGGAGCTGTTTTTT.

This chain connects TRBV30 to TRBJ1-2; a weak D match, TRBD1 (5 bases). V was cut by 4 bases and J by 6 bases, with 18 bases left in between. CDR1 and CDR2 (germline): GTSNPN, SVGIG (reference sequence). The CDR3 runs to 14 residues. The CDR3 DNA reads TGTGCCTGGAACCGGTTGTCAGGGCTGGATGGCTACACCTTC. Its translation: CAWNRLSGLDGYTF.

Comment on this clonotype: Germline and junction disagree at one end, which may indicate a read error. This chain links TRBV7-9 with TRBJ2-1; 7 bases map to TRBD2. Germline CDR1 is SEHNR and CDR2 is FQNEAQ (reference sequence). The CDR3 runs to 16 residues. The CDR3 reads CASEGLPLSSCNEQFF. In DNA, the CDR3 is TGTGCCAGCGAGGGACTACCCCTGAGCTCCTGCAATGAGCAGTTCTTC.

The sample holds many counts of this clonotype. The chain employs TRBV28 and TRBJ2-7; the match to TRBD1 covers 7 bases. Trimming took 7 bases from V and 1 from J; bases not matched to a gene: 10. Per germline, CDR1 MDHEN and CDR2 SYDVKM. The CDR3 sequence is 15 residues long. This CDR3 reads CASNQRTGYSYEQYF. The CDR3 coding sequence is TGTGCCAGCAACCAAAGGACAGGATATTCCTACGAGCAGTACTTC.

This clonotype was seen ten or more times. V usage is TRBV12-3 or TRBV12-4 and J usage is TRBJ1-1; D might be TRBD1 (5 bases). The CDR3 sequence is 13 residues long. V shed 6 bases and J shed 4 bases, with 12 bases lying between them. CDR3 loop: CASSPGGSTEAFF. The CDR3 region has the DNA TGTGCCAGCAGCCCCGGGGGGAGCACTGAAGCTTTCTTT.

This clonotype has at least ten counts. This sequence joins TRBV28 and TRBJ1-5; D uncertain. The germline gives CDR1 MDHEN, CDR2 SYDVKM. V was clipped by 2 bases and J by 7 bases, with 6 bases between them. There are 12 residues in the CDR3. CDR3 sequence (DNA): TGTGCCAGCAGTTTACGACGACAGCCCCAGCATTTT. It encodes CASSLRRQPQHF.

The genes are TRBV5-1 and TRBJ2-2; the match to TRBD1 covers 9 bases. The CDR3 is 15 amino acids. After removal of 0 bases from V and 6 bases from J, the junction contained 3 bases not matched to a gene. Looked up from germline, CDR1 is SGHRS and CDR2 is YFSETQ. The CDR3 region is CASSLGDREAGELFF. For the CDR3, the DNA is TGCGCCAGCAGCTTGGGGGACAGGGAGGCCGGGGAGCTGTTTTTT. Full variable domain (remainder filled in from reference TRBV5-1 and TRBJ2-2): KAGVTQTPRYLIKTRGQQVTLSCSPISGHRSVSWYQQTPGQGLQFLFEYFSETQRNKGNFPGRFSGRQFSNSRSEMNVSTLELGDSALYLCASSLGDREAGELFFGEGSRLTVL.

V gene TRBV6-2 or TRBV6-3 combines with J gene TRBJ1-1, with unresolved D. CDR3 length equals 13 residues. V lost 6 bases, J lost 6 bases, and 14 bases lay in between. From germline, CDR1 is MNHEY and CDR2 SVGEGT. CDR3 bases: TGTGCCAGCAGCCAGTCGGGGATTGCTGAAGCTTTCTTT. Protein: CASSQSGIAEAFF.